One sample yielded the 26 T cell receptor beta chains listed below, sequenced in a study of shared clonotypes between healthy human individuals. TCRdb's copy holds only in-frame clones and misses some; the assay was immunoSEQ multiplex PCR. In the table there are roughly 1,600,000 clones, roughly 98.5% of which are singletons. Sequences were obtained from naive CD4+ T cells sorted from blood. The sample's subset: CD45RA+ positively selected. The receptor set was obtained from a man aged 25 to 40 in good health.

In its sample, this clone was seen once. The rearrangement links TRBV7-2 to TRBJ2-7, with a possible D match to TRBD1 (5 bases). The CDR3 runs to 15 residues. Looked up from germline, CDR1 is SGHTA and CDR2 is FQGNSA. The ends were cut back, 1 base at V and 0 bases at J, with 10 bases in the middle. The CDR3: CASSLGPTGSYEQYF. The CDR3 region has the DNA TGTGCCAGCAGCTTAGGCCCAACAGGCTCCTACGAGCAGTACTTC.

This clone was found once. This CDR3 reads CASSLETEHEQYF. In nucleotides, the CDR3 is TGTGCCAGCAGCTTAGAAACAGAGCACGAGCAGTACTTC. This rearrangement joins TRBV7-2 to TRBJ2-7; D gene uncertain. CDR1 and CDR2 from the germline V gene are SGHTA and FQGNSA. The V end was cut by 1 base, the J end by 5 bases, with 9 bases between. There are 13 residues in the CDR3.

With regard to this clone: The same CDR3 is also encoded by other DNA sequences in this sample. CDR3 residues: CASSLLNTEAFF. Here the CDR3 DNA reads TGTGCCAGCAGTCTCCTGAACACTGAAGCTTTCTTT. J is TRBJ1-1 and V is TRBV28, with unresolved D. CDR3 length: 12 residues. CDR1 and CDR2 (germline): MDHEN, SYDVKM. V was cut by 5 bases and J by 0 bases, with 4 bases left in between.

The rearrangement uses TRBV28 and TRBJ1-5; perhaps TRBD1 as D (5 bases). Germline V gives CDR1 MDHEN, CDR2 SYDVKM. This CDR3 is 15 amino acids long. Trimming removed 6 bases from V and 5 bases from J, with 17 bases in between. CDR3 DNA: TGTGCCAGCAGACCCCTATGGGACCGCGATCAGCCCCAGCATTTT. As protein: CASRPLWDRDQPQHF.

CDR3 region: CASSLQGSPGSYEQYF. CDR3 in DNA: TGTGCCAGCAGCTTACAGGGGTCCCCAGGCTCCTACGAGCAGTACTTC. This chain joins TRBV7-9 and TRBJ2-7; tentatively, D is TRBD1 (6 bases). From germline, CDR1 is SEHNR and CDR2 FQNEAQ (reference sequence). The V end lost 2 bases, the J end lost 0 bases, and 14 bases lay between the germline ends. This CDR3 has 16 residues.

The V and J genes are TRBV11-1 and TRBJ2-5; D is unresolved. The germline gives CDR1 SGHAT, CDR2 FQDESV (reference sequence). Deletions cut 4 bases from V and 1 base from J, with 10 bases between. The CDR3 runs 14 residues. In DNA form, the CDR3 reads TGTGCCAGCAGCTCGACTTATACCCAAGAGACCCAGTACTTC. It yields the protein CASSSTYTQETQYF.

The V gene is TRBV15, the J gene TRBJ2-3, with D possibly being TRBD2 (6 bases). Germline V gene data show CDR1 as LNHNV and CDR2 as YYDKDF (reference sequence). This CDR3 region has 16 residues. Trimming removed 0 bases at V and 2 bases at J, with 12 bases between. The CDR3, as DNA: TGTGCCACCAGCAGAGATCTGGCGGGAAACACAGATACGCAGTATTTT. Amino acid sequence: CATSRDLAGNTDTQYF.

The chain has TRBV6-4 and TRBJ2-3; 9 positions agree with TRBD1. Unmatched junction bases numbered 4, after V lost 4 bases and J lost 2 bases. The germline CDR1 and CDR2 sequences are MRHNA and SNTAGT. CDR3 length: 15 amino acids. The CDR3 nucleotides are TGTGCCAGCAGTGCGACAGGGGGTCACACAGATACGCAGTATTTT. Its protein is CASSATGGHTDTQYF.

CDR3 sequence reads: CASSGRNTEAFF. In DNA, the CDR3 is TGTGCCAGCAGCGGCAGGAACACTGAAGCTTTCTTT. The chain links TRBV5-4 to TRBJ1-1; D gene ambiguous. This CDR3 has 12 amino acids. V was clipped by 4 bases and J by 1 base, with 5 bases between them. CDR1 SGHNT and CDR2 YYREEE come from the germline V gene (reference sequence).

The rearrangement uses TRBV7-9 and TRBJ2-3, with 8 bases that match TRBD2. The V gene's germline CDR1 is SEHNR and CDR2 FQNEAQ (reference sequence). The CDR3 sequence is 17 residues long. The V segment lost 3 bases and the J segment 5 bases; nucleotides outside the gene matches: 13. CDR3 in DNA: TGTGCCAGCAGCTTTCTCCAAAGCGGGAGTGGAAGAGATACGCAGTATTTT. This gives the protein CASSFLQSGSGRDTQYF.

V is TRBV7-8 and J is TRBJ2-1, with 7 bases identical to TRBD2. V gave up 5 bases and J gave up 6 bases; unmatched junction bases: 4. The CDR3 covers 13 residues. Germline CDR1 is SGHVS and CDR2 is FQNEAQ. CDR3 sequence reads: CASSLTGGNEQFF. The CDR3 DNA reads TGTGCCAGCAGCCTCACGGGGGGCAATGAGCAGTTCTTC.

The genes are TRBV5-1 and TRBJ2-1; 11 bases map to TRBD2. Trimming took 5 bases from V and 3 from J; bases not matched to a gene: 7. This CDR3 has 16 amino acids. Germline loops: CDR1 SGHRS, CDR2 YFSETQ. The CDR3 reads CASSPSGGQGYNEQFF. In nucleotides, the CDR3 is TGCGCCAGCAGTCCTAGCGGGGGGCAAGGCTACAATGAGCAGTTCTTC.

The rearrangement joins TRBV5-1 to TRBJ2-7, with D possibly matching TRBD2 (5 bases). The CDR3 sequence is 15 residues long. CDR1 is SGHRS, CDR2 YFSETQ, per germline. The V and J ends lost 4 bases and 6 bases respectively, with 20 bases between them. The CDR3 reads CASSLSGRAQGEQYF. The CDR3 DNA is TGCGCCAGCAGCCTCTCGGGAAGGGCCCAAGGCGAGCAGTACTTC.

The chain's CDR3 is CSVALETYTQYF. The CDR3 bases are TGCAGCGTTGCCCTCGAGACCTATACGCAGTATTTT. V is TRBV29-1 and J is TRBJ2-3; D is unclear. CDR1 is SQVTM, CDR2 ANQGSEA, per germline. CDR3 size: 12 residues. Trimming removed 4 bases at V and 7 bases at J, with 12 bases between.

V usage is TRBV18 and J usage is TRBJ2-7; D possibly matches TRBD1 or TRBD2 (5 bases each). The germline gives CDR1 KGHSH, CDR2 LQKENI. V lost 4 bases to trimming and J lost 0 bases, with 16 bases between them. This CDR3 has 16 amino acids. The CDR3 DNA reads TGTGCCAGCTCACGGGGAGCCCCGGGGCACTCCTACGAGCAGTACTTC. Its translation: CASSRGAPGHSYEQYF. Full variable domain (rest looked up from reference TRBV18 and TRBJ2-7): NAGVMQNPRHLVRRRGQEARLRCSPMKGHSHVYWYRQLPEEGLKFMVYLQKENIIDESGMPKERFSAEFPKEGPSILRIQQVVRGDSAAYFCASSRGAPGHSYEQYFGPGTRLTVT.

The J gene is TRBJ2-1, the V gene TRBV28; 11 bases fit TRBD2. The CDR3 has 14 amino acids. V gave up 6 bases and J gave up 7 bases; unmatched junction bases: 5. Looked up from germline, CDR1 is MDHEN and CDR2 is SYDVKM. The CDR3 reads CASRTSGVRNEQFF. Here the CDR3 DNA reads TGTGCCAGCAGGACTAGCGGGGTTCGTAATGAGCAGTTCTTC.

CDR3: CASSSHPESYEQYF. For the CDR3, the DNA is TGTGCCAGCAGCTCCCACCCCGAATCCTACGAGCAGTACTTC. The V call is TRBV9, the J call TRBJ2-7, with unresolved D. The CDR3 runs 14 residues. V was pared by 4 bases and J by 1 base, with 12 bases between. The germline gives CDR1 SGDLS, CDR2 YYNGEE.

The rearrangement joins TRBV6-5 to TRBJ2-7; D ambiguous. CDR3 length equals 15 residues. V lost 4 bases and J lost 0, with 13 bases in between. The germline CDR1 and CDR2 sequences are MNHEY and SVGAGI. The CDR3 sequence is CASSWTVTSSYEQYF. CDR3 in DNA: TGTGCCAGCAGTTGGACGGTAACGAGCTCCTACGAGCAGTACTTC.

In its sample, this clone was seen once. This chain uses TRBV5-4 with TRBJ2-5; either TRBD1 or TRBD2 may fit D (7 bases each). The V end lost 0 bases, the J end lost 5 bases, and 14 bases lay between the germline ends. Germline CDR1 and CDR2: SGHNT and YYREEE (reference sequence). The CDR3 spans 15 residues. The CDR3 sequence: CASSLETGRGETQYF. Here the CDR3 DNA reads TGTGCCAGCAGCTTGGAGACAGGGAGGGGGGAGACCCAGTACTTC.

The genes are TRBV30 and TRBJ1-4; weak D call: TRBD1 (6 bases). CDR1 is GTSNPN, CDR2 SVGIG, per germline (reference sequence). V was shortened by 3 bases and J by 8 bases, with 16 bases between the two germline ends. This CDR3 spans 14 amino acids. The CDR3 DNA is TGTGCCTGGAGGTTGGGGGAGGGGGTCGAAAAACTGTTTTTT. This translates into CAWRLGEGVEKLFF.

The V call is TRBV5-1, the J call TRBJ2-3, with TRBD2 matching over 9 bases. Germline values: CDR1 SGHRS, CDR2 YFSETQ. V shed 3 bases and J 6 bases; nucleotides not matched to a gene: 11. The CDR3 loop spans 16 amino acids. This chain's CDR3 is CASSSISGRSTDTQYF. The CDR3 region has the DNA TGCGCCAGCAGCTCGATTAGCGGGAGAAGTACGGATACGCAGTATTTT.

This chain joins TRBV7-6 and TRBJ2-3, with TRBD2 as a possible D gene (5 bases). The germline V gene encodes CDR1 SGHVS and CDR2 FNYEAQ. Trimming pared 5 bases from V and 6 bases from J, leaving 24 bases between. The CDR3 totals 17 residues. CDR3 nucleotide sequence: TGTGCCAGCAGCAGAGTTACAGCGGCCAAGGCCACGGATACGCAGTATTTT. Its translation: CASSRVTAAKATDTQYF. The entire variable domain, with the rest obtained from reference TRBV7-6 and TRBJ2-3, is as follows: GAGVSQSPRYKVTKRGQDVALRCDPISGHVSLYWYRQALGQGPEFLTYFNYEAQQDKSGLPNDRFSAERPEGSISTLTIQRTEQRDSAMYRCASSRVTAAKATDTQYFGPGTRLTVL.

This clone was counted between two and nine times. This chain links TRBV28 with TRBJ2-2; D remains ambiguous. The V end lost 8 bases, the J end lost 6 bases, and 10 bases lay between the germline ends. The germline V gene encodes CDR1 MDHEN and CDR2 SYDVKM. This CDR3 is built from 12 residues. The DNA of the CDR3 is TGTGCCAGCGGTGAACTCCCCGGGGAGCTGTTTTTT. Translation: CASGELPGELFF.

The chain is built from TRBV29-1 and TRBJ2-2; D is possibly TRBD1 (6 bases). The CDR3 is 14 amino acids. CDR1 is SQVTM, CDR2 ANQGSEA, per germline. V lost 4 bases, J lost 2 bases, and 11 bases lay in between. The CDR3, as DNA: TGCAGCGTTGGGGACATCGTCAACACCGGGGAGCTGTTTTTT. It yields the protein CSVGDIVNTGELFF.

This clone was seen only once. CDR3 loop: CASSRGPRETQYF. CDR3 in DNA: TGTGCCAGCAGTAGGGGGCCACGGGAGACCCAGTACTTC. The chain couples TRBV2 to TRBJ2-5; 7 nucleotides match TRBD1. Per the germline V gene, CDR1 is SNHLY and CDR2 is FYNNEI. The CDR3 length is 13 residues. V trimming: 5 bases; J trimming: 5 bases; junction bases outside the gene matches: 5.

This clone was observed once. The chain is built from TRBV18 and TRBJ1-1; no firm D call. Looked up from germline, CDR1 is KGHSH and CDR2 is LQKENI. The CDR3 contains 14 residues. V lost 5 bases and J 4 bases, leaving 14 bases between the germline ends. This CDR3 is CASSAPEYLTEAFF. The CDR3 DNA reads TGTGCCAGCTCAGCCCCTGAATACCTCACTGAAGCTTTCTTT.